The rows below give T cell receptor beta chains drawn from one sample of a study of T cells in Graves' hyperthyroidism and ophthalmopathy. A single record per CDR3 protein comes from TCRdb applying MiXCR to the multiplex PCR reads. The table records roughly 500,000 distinct CDR3 sequences, over 35% of them present only once. Sequencing used peripheral blood or thyroid tissue (not recorded which). These receptors were taken from an adult woman with Graves' disease, either hyperthyroidism or ophthalmopathy (not recorded which). CDR3s include the opening cysteine and the closing phenylalanine or tryptophan. The size field is filled for only some rows; it gives once, few, many or a size class.

V gene	J gene	clone size	CDR3 protein
TRBV29-1	TRBJ1-1	-	CSVAVAGQGNTEAFF
TRBV7-2	TRBJ2-7	many	CASSFGPSPSYEQYF
TRBV7-3	TRBJ2-5	-	CASSELGLRGETQYF
TRBV19	TRBJ2-7	many	CASSPFGGYLYEQYF
TRBV27	TRBJ2-7	many	CASSLLGTGAYEQYF
TRBV11-2	TRBJ1-2	-	CASSLVRVPAYGYTF
TRBV19	TRBJ2-6	-	CASSMLVAGANVLTF
TRBV2	-	few	CASSVGSEQFF
TRBV14	TRBJ2-5	-	CASSQTELGPFRETQYF
TRBV7-9	TRBJ1-2	-	CASSGWNYGYTF
TRBV6-5	TRBJ1-2	many	CASRDRDVYGYTF
TRBV29-1	TRBJ2-5	few	CSVEGVGGARRETQYF
TRBV10-3	TRBJ1-5	many	CATLNGQGDSNQPQHF
TRBV5-1	TRBJ1-1	-	CASSVDGGNTEAFF
TRBV29-1	TRBJ1-1	few	CSVGLLTQAFF
TRBV19	TRBJ1-5	once	CASSNQGANSNQPQHF
TRBV12-3/TRBV12-4	TRBJ2-7	many	CASRWGTYEQYF
TRBV20-1	TRBJ2-7	many	CSARTPGLASYEQYF
TRBV20-1	TRBJ1-5	-	CSAYTRDNQPQHF
TRBV7-9	TRBJ2-1	few	CASTPRTSIYNEQFF
TRBV6-5	TRBJ2-7	-	CASRGPGTYEQYF
TRBV29-1	TRBJ1-1	many	CSVEDSLNGAFF